These T cell receptor beta chains were read from a single sample in a study of blood T cell repertoires in COVID-19. Sequencing was performed with immunoSEQ multiplex PCR; in TCRdb, only in-frame clones are kept and a portion is missing. The sample has 150,000 to 200,000 clones, around 77% seen once; the top ten hold 17%. The source material was peripheral blood. These receptors were taken from a man aged 55 to 69 with active or convalescent COVID-19. CDR3s include the opening cysteine and the closing phenylalanine or tryptophan. The order of the fields is clone size, V gene, J gene, D gene, CDR3 protein, CDR3 DNA. The D gene is left open where the match is weak. A clone size is listed for some rows: how often the clone was seen (once, few, many), or a class if it is expanded.

size: many; V: TRBV5-5; J: TRBJ2-5; D: TRBD1; CDR3: CASSFRDRQGDQETQYF; DNA: TGTGCCAGCAGCTTCCGGGACAGACAAGGGGATCAAGAGACCCAGTACTTC
size: few; V: TRBV23-1; J: TRBJ2-1; D: -; CDR3: CASGARVSYNEQFF; DNA: TGCGCCAGCGGAGCCAGGGTATCCTACAATGAGCAGTTCTTC
size: -; V: TRBV27; J: TRBJ2-3; D: -; CDR3: CASSPMRTGDTQYF; DNA: TGTGCCAGCAGCCCGATGAGAACGGGAGATACGCAGTATTTT
size: few; V: TRBV9; J: TRBJ2-7; D: -; CDR3: CASSPPGRSYEQYF; DNA: TGTGCCAGCAGCCCACCGGGGAGATCCTACGAGCAGTACTTC
size: once; V: TRBV28; J: TRBJ1-5; D: -; CDR3: CASRPRVSSQPQHF; DNA: TGTGCCAGCAGGCCCAGGGTTTCGAGTCAGCCCCAGCATTTT
size: -; V: TRBV28; J: TRBJ1-2; D: -; CDR3: CASSLLGIYGYTF; DNA: TGTGCCAGCAGTTTATTGGGCATCTATGGCTACACCTTC
size: once; V: TRBV14; J: TRBJ2-7; D: -; CDR3: CASSLVRGSEQYF; DNA: TGTGCCAGCAGCCTGGTTAGGGGATCCGAGCAGTACTTC
size: once; V: TRBV5-1; J: TRBJ2-7; D: TRBD1; CDR3: CASRDRYSYEQYF; DNA: TGCGCCAGCAGGGACAGGTACTCCTACGAGCAGTACTTC
size: -; V: TRBV11-3; J: TRBJ2-1; D: TRBD2; CDR3: CASSPNSAGGDNEQFF; DNA: TGTGCCAGCAGCCCGAACTCAGCGGGAGGGGACAATGAGCAGTTCTTC
size: -; V: TRBV7-9; J: TRBJ2-7; D: -; CDR3: CASSLGLGSDEQYF; DNA: TGTGCCAGCAGCTTAGGGCTAGGGAGCGACGAGCAGTACTTC
size: few; V: TRBV7-9; J: TRBJ1-6; D: -; CDR3: CASALGGRGGNSPLHF; DNA: TGTGCCAGCGCTCTCGGCGGGAGGGGCGGGAATTCACCCCTCCACTTT
size: -; V: TRBV30; J: TRBJ1-2; D: -; CDR3: CAWSAGPSGTRGHGYTF; DNA: TGTGCCTGGAGTGCCGGCCCCTCCGGGACAAGGGGTCACGGCTACACCTTC
size: -; V: TRBV28; J: TRBJ2-7; D: TRBD2; CDR3: CASIRSGSQLYEQYF; DNA: TGTGCCAGCATCCGTAGCGGGAGCCAACTCTACGAGCAGTACTTC
size: once; V: TRBV7-2; J: TRBJ2-3; D: TRBD1; CDR3: CASRGTGTDTQYF; DNA: TGTGCCAGCAGGGGGACAGGGACAGATACGCAGTATTTT
size: -; V: TRBV28; J: TRBJ1-2; D: -; CDR3: CASSSPPGRYTF; DNA: TGTGCCAGCAGTTCCCCGCCAGGCCGCTACACCTTC
size: few; V: TRBV6-9; J: TRBJ1-5; D: -; CDR3: CASLRRGGSGNQPQHF; DNA: TGTGCCAGCCTCCGACGGGGGGGCTCGGGCAATCAGCCCCAGCATTTT
size: -; V: TRBV3-1/TRBV3-2; J: TRBJ1-2; D: TRBD1; CDR3: CASSLGQGRNYGYTF; DNA: TGTGCCAGCAGCCTCGGACAGGGGAGGAACTATGGCTACACCTTC
size: -; V: TRBV18; J: TRBJ1-5; D: -; CDR3: CASSPPGLSNQPQHF; DNA: TGTGCCAGCTCACCACCGGGACTTAGCAATCAGCCCCAGCATTTT
size: -; V: TRBV28; J: TRBJ2-7; D: TRBD2; CDR3: CASSILAGYEQYF; DNA: TGTGCCAGCAGTATCCTAGCGGGATACGAGCAGTACTTC
size: -; V: TRBV6-7; J: TRBJ2-1; D: TRBD2; CDR3: CAILSSGSLHEQFF; DNA: TGTGCCATCCTGTCAAGCGGGAGTTTGCATGAGCAGTTCTTC
size: -; V: TRBV18; J: TRBJ1-2; D: -; CDR3: CASSQGGLNYGYTF; DNA: TGTGCCAGCTCACAAGGAGGGCTTAACTATGGCTACACCTTC
size: -; V: TRBV7-2; J: TRBJ2-3; D: -; CDR3: CASPPPGTVQADTQYF; DNA: TGTGCCAGCCCCCCACCCGGGACTGTGCAAGCAGATACGCAGTATTTT
size: -; V: TRBV5-6; J: TRBJ2-7; D: TRBD1; CDR3: CASSWRTDRGVGIIYEQYF; DNA: TGTGCCAGCAGCTGGAGGACGGACAGGGGAGTGGGCATTATCTACGAGCAGTACTTC
size: -; V: TRBV2; J: TRBJ1-1; D: TRBD1; CDR3: CASGIRGPGAEAFF; DNA: TGTGCCAGCGGGATCAGGGGGCCGGGTGCTGAAGCTTTCTTT
size: few; V: TRBV10-3; J: TRBJ2-7; D: -; CDR3: CAISESTTTGLDEQYF; DNA: TGTGCCATCAGTGAGTCGACCACGACAGGTCTCGACGAGCAGTACTTC
size: -; V: TRBV19; J: TRBJ1-2; D: TRBD1; CDR3: CASSTRQGASYGYTF; DNA: TGTGCCAGTAGTACGCGACAGGGGGCCAGCTATGGCTACACCTTC
size: -; V: TRBV5-6; J: TRBJ1-1; D: -; CDR3: CASSLGRKWQGNTEAFF; DNA: TGTGCCAGCAGCTTGGGTCGAAAGTGGCAGGGCAACACTGAAGCTTTCTTT
size: -; V: TRBV19; J: TRBJ2-1; D: TRBD1; CDR3: CASKRAGGVNEQFF; DNA: TGTGCCAGTAAACGGGCAGGGGGAGTCAATGAGCAGTTCTTC
size: -; V: TRBV2; J: TRBJ2-7; D: -; CDR3: CASGAAYEQYF; DNA: TGTGCCAGCGGGGCAGCCTACGAGCAGTACTTC
size: -; V: TRBV7-8; J: TRBJ2-7; D: -; CDR3: CASSLAIRRNYEQYF; DNA: TGTGCCAGCAGCTTAGCGATTAGGCGGAACTACGAGCAGTACTTC
size: -; V: TRBV6-6; J: TRBJ1-1; D: -; CDR3: CASKREAEAFF; DNA: TGTGCCAGCAAGAGGGAAGCTGAAGCTTTCTTT
size: -; V: TRBV28; J: TRBJ2-1; D: -; CDR3: CASSPSDYLYNEQFF; DNA: TGTGCCAGCAGCCCCTCGGACTACCTCTACAATGAGCAGTTCTTC
size: few; V: TRBV5-1; J: TRBJ2-5; D: TRBD1; CDR3: CASSLAPGGVQGAQYF; DNA: TGCGCCAGCAGCTTGGCCCCAGGGGGCGTCCAAGGGGCCCAGTACTTC
size: -; V: TRBV6-6; J: TRBJ2-7; D: TRBD2; CDR3: CASRPSGSAYEQYF; DNA: TGTGCCAGCAGGCCTAGCGGGAGTGCCTACGAGCAGTACTTC
size: -; V: TRBV5-1; J: TRBJ2-3; D: TRBD2; CDR3: CASSGVAGITDTQYF; DNA: TGCGCCAGCAGCGGGGTAGCGGGGATCACAGATACGCAGTATTTT
size: -; V: TRBV27; J: TRBJ1-2; D: -; CDR3: CASSTRRLYGYTF; DNA: TGTGCCAGCAGTACTAGACGGCTATATGGCTACACCTTC
size: -; V: TRBV12-5; J: TRBJ2-7; D: TRBD2; CDR3: CASGPSGGIYEQYF; DNA: TGTGCTAGTGGCCCCTCGGGGGGGATCTACGAGCAGTACTTC
size: -; V: TRBV5-5; J: TRBJ2-3; D: -; CDR3: CASSLGGRVLSTDTQYF; DNA: TGTGCCAGCAGCTTGGGCGGCCGAGTCCTTAGCACAGATACGCAGTATTTT
size: -; V: TRBV2; J: TRBJ2-7; D: -; CDR3: CASRVDSYEQYF; DNA: TGTGCCAGCAGGGTGGACAGCTACGAGCAGTACTTC